The next 24 T cell receptor beta chains were all read from a single sample in a study of CD8 T cells in ankylosing spondylitis. Their antigen targets remain unknown. TCRdb recomputed calls from the 5' RACE reads with MiXCR, one row per CDR3 protein. The sample carries hundreds of thousands of distinct CDR3 sequences, roughly 17% recorded once. General observations from the study: A TCR beta motif made of eight highly homologous variants seemed typical of ankylosing spondylitis blood.

Source material: blood, either unsorted or a sorted T cell fraction (not recorded which). These receptors were collected from a male donor with ankylosing spondylitis.

This clonotype was seen only a few times. CDR3 DNA: TGCGCCAGCAGCTTCCAGGGGGCGAGTAATGAAAAACTGTTTTTT. It codes for CASSFQGASNEKLFF. The chain links TRBV5-1 to TRBJ1-4, with 8 positions matching TRBD1. With 2 bases clipped from V and 4 bases from J, the junction kept 4 bases outside the gene matches. Germline lookup yields CDR1 SGHRS and CDR2 YFSETQ. The CDR3 sequence is 15 residues long. Using reference TRBV5-1 and TRBJ1-4 for the parts outside the CDR3, the full variable domain is KAGVTQTPRYLIKTRGQQVTLSCSPISGHRSVSWYQQTPGQGLQFLFEYFSETQRNKGNFPGRFSGRQFSNSRSEMNVSTLELGDSALYLCASSFQGASNEKLFFGSGTQLSVL.

V gene TRBV27 combines with J gene TRBJ1-2, with a possible D match to TRBD1 (5 bases). The CDR3 runs to 15 residues. The V gene lost 7 bases and the J gene lost 5 bases, with 20 bases spanning the gap. The V gene's germline CDR1 is MNHEY and CDR2 SMNVEV (reference sequence). Here the CDR3 DNA reads TGTGCCAGCAAGCTTGCGGGGCCCGGCTATTATGGCTACACCTTC. Protein: CASKLAGPGYYGYTF.

The chain couples TRBV6-5 to TRBJ1-1, with D possibly TRBD1 on 5 matching bases. Per germline, CDR1 MNHEY and CDR2 SVGAGI. Trimming cost V 4 bases and J 8 bases, with 17 bases left between them. The CDR3 runs to 14 residues. The CDR3 protein is CASSLGLLGLEAFF. In nucleotides, the CDR3 is TGTGCCAGCAGTTTGGGACTTCTGGGGCTCGAAGCTTTCTTT.

The V call is TRBV9, the J call TRBJ2-7, with TRBD1 as a possible D gene (6 bases). Germline V gene lookup returns CDR1 SGDLS and CDR2 YYNGEE. The ends were cut back, 4 bases at V and 0 bases at J, with 17 bases in the middle. The CDR3 totals 16 residues. CDR3 coding DNA: TGTGCCAGCAGCCCCAATGTAGGGGGTAGCTCCTACGAGCAGTACTTC. Amino acids: CASSPNVGGSSYEQYF.

This clonotype was seen a few times. The rearrangement links TRBV20-1 to TRBJ2-7; D remains unclear. The CDR3 is 16 amino acids. Germline V gives CDR1 DFQATT, CDR2 SNEGSKA (reference sequence). Trimming left V 0 bases short and J 5 bases short, with 20 bases between. The CDR3 DNA follows: TGCAGTGCTAGAGACCGCGTCGCCGGCAGGCTAAACGAGCAGTACTTC. Encoded protein: CSARDRVAGRLNEQYF.

V is TRBV11-2 and J is TRBJ2-7; TRBD2 matches at 9 bases. J gave up 5 bases and V 0 bases, and 11 bases lay outside the gene matches. Germline values: CDR1 SGHAT, CDR2 FQNNGV. The CDR3 runs 17 residues. CDR3 in DNA: TGTGCCAGCAGCTTAGAAGTCCTAGCGGGACAACCCAACGAGCAGTACTTC. It specifies CASSLEVLAGQPNEQYF. Looking up the rest from reference TRBV11-2 and TRBJ2-7 gives the full variable domain: EAGVAQSPRYKIIEKRQSVAFWCNPISGHATLYWYQQILGQGPKLLIQFQNNGVVDDSQLPKDRFSAERLKGVDSTLKIQPAKLEDSAVYLCASSLEVLAGQPNEQYFGPGTRLTVT.

This clonotype was observed many times. CDR3 loop: CSVEDPGVGYTF. The CDR3 DNA reads TGCAGCGTTGAAGATCCGGGGGTGGGCTACACCTTC. The genes are TRBV29-1 and TRBJ1-2, with D possibly matching TRBD1 (5 bases). Germline V gives CDR1 SQVTM, CDR2 ANQGSEA. The CDR3 contains 12 residues. Trimming stripped 0 bases from V and 8 bases from J, with 10 bases between.

This clonotype has only a few counts. J is TRBJ2-7 and V is TRBV7-2; 9 bases fit TRBD2. The germline V gene has CDR1 SGHTA and CDR2 FQGNSA. The CDR3 is 15 amino acids. V lost 5 bases to trimming and J lost 0 bases; unmatched junction nucleotides: 5. CDR3 sequence: CASSVSGGYSYEQYF. CDR3 in DNA: TGTGCCAGCAGCGTTAGCGGGGGCTACTCCTACGAGCAGTACTTC.

This clonotype was detected only a few times. The J gene is TRBJ2-5, the V gene TRBV20-1, with 7 bases matching TRBD2. CDR1 is DFQATT and CDR2 is SNEGSKA in the germline V gene (reference sequence). The CDR3 runs to 14 residues. The trim removed 0 bases at V and 5 bases at J, leaving 6 bases unmatched. This chain's CDR3 is CSAREGTMFETQYF. CDR3 coding DNA: TGCAGTGCTAGAGAAGGGACTATGTTTGAGACCCAGTACTTC.

The gene calls are TRBV18 and TRBJ2-3; the match to TRBD1 covers 8 bases. The CDR3 runs 15 residues. With 6 bases clipped from V and 1 base from J, the junction kept 6 bases outside the gene matches. The germline V gene encodes CDR1 KGHSH and CDR2 LQKENI. The CDR3 bases are TGTGCCAGCTCTCGGACAGGGATGGGCACAGATACGCAGTATTTT. Protein sequence: CASSRTGMGTDTQYF.

The chain has TRBV30 and TRBJ1-1, with D unclear. The germline gives CDR1 GTSNPN, CDR2 SVGIG (reference sequence). V lost 4 bases and J lost 3, with 12 bases in between. There are 13 residues in the CDR3. CDR3 DNA: TGTGCCTGGACGGCGGCCAAGGACACTGAAGCTTTCTTT. It translates to CAWTAAKDTEAFF. Variable domain in full (rest from reference TRBV30 and TRBJ1-1): SQTIHQWPATLVQPVGSPLSLECTVEGTSNPNLYWYRQAAGRGLQLLFYSVGIGQISSEVPQNLSASRPQDRQFILSSKKLLLSDSGFYLCAWTAAKDTEAFFGQGTRLTVV.

The table lists this clonotype with a few counts. V and J are TRBV7-2 and TRBJ2-2, with D perhaps TRBD1 (5 bases). The germline gives CDR1 SGHTA, CDR2 FQGNSA. V gave up 5 bases and J gave up 6 bases, with 22 bases separating them. CDR3 size: 17 residues. The CDR3 DNA follows: TGTGCCAGCAGCCTAGGACCAGGAAAGGGGCGCGCCGGGGAGCTGTTTTTT. Protein: CASSLGPGKGRAGELFF.

This chain uses TRBV2 with TRBJ2-5; 9 nucleotides agree with TRBD2. V shed 3 bases, J shed 2 bases, and the junction held 4 bases outside the gene matches. CDR1 SNHLY and CDR2 FYNNEI come from the germline V gene. This CDR3 region has 15 residues. The CDR3: CASSDRLAGQETQYF. In DNA, the CDR3 is TGTGCCAGCAGTGATAGGCTAGCGGGGCAAGAGACCCAGTACTTC.

This clonotype was picked up a small number of times. The chain carries TRBV5-1 and TRBJ1-1; tentative D call: TRBD1 (6 bases). The V and J ends lost 0 bases and 2 bases respectively, with 14 bases between them. CDR3 length: 16 residues. Germline loops: CDR1 SGHRS, CDR2 YFSETQ. This CDR3 is CASSLVGTRRNTEAFF. The CDR3 DNA sequence: TGCGCCAGCAGCTTGGTGGGGACACGGCGAAACACTGAAGCTTTCTTT.

In its sample, this clonotype was seen a few times. Here the CDR3 reads CASSRTERGTQYF. The CDR3 nucleotides read TGTGCCAGCAGTAGGACCGAGCGGGGGACCCAGTACTTC. The chain uses TRBV12-3 or TRBV12-4 and TRBJ2-5; TRBD2 matches 7 bases. Germline trimming cut 5 bases from V and 7 bases from J; bases unmatched to any gene: 7. CDR3 length equals 13 residues.

The chain combines TRBV12-3 or TRBV12-4 with TRBJ2-5; D may be TRBD2 (5 bases). Trimming removed 3 bases from V and 5 bases from J, with 13 bases in between. The CDR3 length is 14 residues. The CDR3 loop is CASSFPGIRETQYF. DNA for the CDR3: TGTGCCAGCAGTTTCCCGGGGATCAGGGAGACCCAGTACTTC.

V gene TRBV7-6 combines with J gene TRBJ2-1, with D hard to call. V gave up 5 bases and J gave up 4 bases, with 6 bases separating them. This CDR3 comprises 12 residues. The germline gives CDR1 SGHVS, CDR2 FNYEAQ. CDR3 protein: CASSRAYNEQFF. The CDR3 coding sequence is TGTGCCAGCAGCCGCGCTTACAATGAGCAGTTCTTC.

There are a few counts of this clonotype. This chain connects TRBV7-3 to TRBJ2-1; D might be TRBD2 (6 bases). The germline V gene has CDR1 SGHTA and CDR2 FQGTGA. Trimming took off 2 bases at V and 4 bases at J, with 12 bases between the two ends. This CDR3 has 15 amino acids. CDR3 nucleotide sequence: TGTGCCAGCAGCTTAGGGGCGGGACGGTACAATGAGCAGTTCTTC. The encoded protein is CASSLGAGRYNEQFF.

The J gene is TRBJ1-2, the V gene TRBV29-1, with unresolved D. V dropped 4 bases and J dropped 7 bases, with 16 bases sitting between them. Germline CDR1 is SQVTM and CDR2 is ANQGSEA. The CDR3 spans 13 residues. The CDR3 loop reads CSVASTGYGGYTF. For the CDR3, the DNA is TGCAGCGTTGCCAGTACCGGCTACGGTGGCTACACCTTC.

This chain links TRBV3-1 with TRBJ2-5, with a possible D match to TRBD2 (6 bases). With 1 base removed from V and 6 bases from J, the gap between germline ends came to 15 bases. The CDR3 runs to 15 residues. Germline CDR1 and CDR2: LGHDT and YNNKEL (reference sequence). CDR3 nucleotide sequence: TGTGCCAGCAGCCAAGTTCGGGGGAGTGGGAAGACCCAGTACTTC. Its translation is CASSQVRGSGKTQYF.

In this sample, this clonotype turned up many times. The chain couples TRBV20-1 to TRBJ1-1; TRBD1 might be the D (5 bases). The CDR3 covers 12 residues. Germline values: CDR1 DFQATT, CDR2 SNEGSKA (reference sequence). V lost 3 bases and J lost 2, with 7 bases in between. For the CDR3, the DNA is TGCAGTGCTAGGAGGGACAACACTGAAGCTTTCTTT. Translating it yields CSARRDNTEAFF.

The chain joins TRBV20-1 to TRBJ1-1; TRBD1 matches at 7 bases. Germline loops: CDR1 DFQATT, CDR2 SNEGSKA (reference sequence). V lost 6 bases to trimming and J lost 1 base; unmatched junction nucleotides: 8. The CDR3 extends over 14 amino acids. Here the CDR3 reads CSADRQGRNTEAFF. CDR3 sequence (DNA): TGCAGTGCCGATAGACAGGGAAGGAACACTGAAGCTTTCTTT.

This clonotype was recorded at least ten times. The chain uses TRBV20-1 and TRBJ1-1; no clear D. V lost 0 bases to trimming and J lost 1 base, with 9 bases between them. Germline CDR1 is DFQATT and CDR2 is SNEGSKA (reference sequence). The CDR3 contains 14 residues. This CDR3 reads CSARDRQANTEAFF. CDR3 DNA sequence: TGCAGTGCTAGAGATCGGCAGGCGAACACTGAAGCTTTCTTT.

This clonotype occurred many times. The chain couples TRBV12-3 or TRBV12-4 to TRBJ2-1; D uncertain. The V end lost 0 bases, the J end lost 4 bases, and 7 bases lay between the germline ends. The CDR3 runs to 14 residues. The CDR3 protein is CASSLAQTYNEQFF. The CDR3 region has the DNA TGTGCCAGCAGTTTAGCGCAGACGTACAATGAGCAGTTCTTC.